This entry lists 26 T cell receptor beta chains sequenced from one sample in a study of T-cell memory formation after mild COVID-19. TCRdb redid the calling of the 5' RACE reads with MiXCR, one entry per CDR3 protein. Counted here are some 320,000 distinct CDR3 sequences, approximately 15% occurring once; the ten biggest clones make up around 20%. Sequencing was performed on PBMCs or a T cell subset sorted from them (not recorded which). The source of these receptors is a man aged 18 to 35 who had mild COVID-19 (a few samples of this study predate the infection). Cell type and time point are not known.

The chain joins TRBV3-1 to TRBJ2-7; no reliable D call. CDR1 and CDR2 from the germline V gene are LGHDT and YNNKEL (reference sequence). Trimming cost V 2 bases and J 3 bases, with 8 bases left between them. This CDR3 is 13 amino acids long. The chain's CDR3 is CASSQRQLYEQYF. The DNA of the CDR3 is TGTGCCAGCAGCCAACGTCAGCTCTACGAGCAGTACTTC.

This chain links TRBV20-1 with TRBJ2-3; TRBD1 aligns across 7 bases. The CDR3 consists of 14 residues. V was clipped by 5 bases and J by 3 bases; unmatched bases: 8. CDR1 DFQATT and CDR2 SNEGSKA come from the germline V gene (reference sequence). The CDR3 sequence is CSALKGAQTDTQYF. DNA for the CDR3: TGCAGTGCTTTGAAGGGGGCGCAGACAGATACGCAGTATTTT.

V and J are TRBV5-4 and TRBJ2-7, with a possible D match to TRBD1 (5 bases). This CDR3 has 15 residues. Germline CDR1 SGHNT, CDR2 YYREEE (reference sequence). Trimming took 3 bases from V and 6 from J, leaving 19 bases between them. The CDR3 coding sequence is TGTGCCAGCAGCTACGGCCAGGCAGGGTTTAGCGAGCAGTACGTC. Translated, it gives CASSYGQAGFSEQYV.

The chain uses TRBV5-6 and TRBJ2-1, with D unclear. Germline values: CDR1 SGHDT, CDR2 YYEEEE. This CDR3 comprises 15 residues. V was shortened by 2 bases and J by 5 bases, with 14 bases between the two germline ends. The CDR3: CASSFPSSRNNEQFF. Here the CDR3 DNA reads TGTGCCAGCAGCTTCCCTAGTTCTAGGAACAATGAGCAGTTCTTC.

There are a few counts of this clonotype. The CDR3: CSVTLGGRDQPQHF. CDR3 bases: TGCAGCGTTACTCTTGGGGGTAGGGATCAGCCCCAGCATTTT. The chain joins TRBV29-1 to TRBJ1-5; D is possibly TRBD1 (5 bases). This CDR3 spans 14 amino acids. Looked up from germline, CDR1 is SQVTM and CDR2 is ANQGSEA. V lost 5 bases and J 5 bases, leaving 16 bases between the germline ends.

This clonotype was seen only a few times. The rearrangement uses TRBV27 and TRBJ1-1, with D maybe TRBD1 (5 bases). The CDR3 extends over 12 amino acids. Germline V CDR1 and CDR2: MNHEY, SMNVEV (reference sequence). The V end lost 7 bases, the J end lost 7 bases, and 13 bases lay between the germline ends. CDR3 protein: CASKGTGIEAFF. DNA for the CDR3: TGTGCCAGCAAAGGGACGGGTATTGAAGCTTTCTTT.

The chain is built from TRBV7-3 and TRBJ2-5; D possibly uses TRBD1 or TRBD2 (5 bases each). The CDR3 spans 13 residues. Germline values: CDR1 SGHTA, CDR2 FQGTGA. The V end lost 5 bases, the J end lost 5 bases, and 12 bases lay between the germline ends. In DNA form, the CDR3 reads TGTGCCAGCAGCCCTGGGACCGGCGAGACCCAGTACTTC. Encoded protein: CASSPGTGETQYF.

The CDR3 loop reads CASSFIGQPSEAFF. The CDR3 DNA follows: TGTGCCAGCTCATTTATCGGACAGCCGAGTGAAGCTTTCTTT. This chain uses TRBV18 with TRBJ1-1, with D possibly matching TRBD1 (6 bases). Per the germline V gene, CDR1 is KGHSH and CDR2 is LQKENI. This CDR3 comprises 14 residues. The germline V and J ends were trimmed by 5 bases and 7 bases, with 17 bases remaining between them.

The chain recombines TRBV28 with TRBJ2-5; 8 bases agree with TRBD2. The V segment lost 3 bases and the J segment 1 base; nucleotides outside the gene matches: 4. Germline V gene lookup returns CDR1 MDHEN and CDR2 SYDVKM. The CDR3 covers 15 residues. CDR3 DNA: TGTGCCAGCAGTTTCGGGGGGGTATCCCAAGAGACCCAGTACTTC. Its translation is CASSFGGVSQETQYF.

This clonotype was picked up a small number of times. The chain uses TRBV23-1 and TRBJ2-1; D remains ambiguous. TRBV23-1 is given ORF status, its function remaining uncertain. This CDR3 spans 12 amino acids. The ends were cut back, 3 bases at V and 5 bases at J, with 5 bases in the middle. CDR3 nucleotide sequence: TGCGCCAGCAGTCACCGGGACAATGAGCAGTTCTTC. Residues: CASSHRDNEQFF.

This clonotype came up a few times. V usage is TRBV10-3 and J usage is TRBJ1-1, with unresolved D. V dropped 5 bases and J dropped 1 base, with 8 bases sitting between them. CDR1 ENHRY and CDR2 SYGVKD come from the germline V gene. There are 13 residues in the CDR3. DNA of the CDR3: TGTGCCATCAGTCGACGGCAGAACACTGAAGCTTTCTTT. This gives the protein CAISRRQNTEAFF.

This clonotype was recorded a few times. DNA for the CDR3: TGTGCCAGCAGAGGACTAGAATACAATGAGCAGTTCTTC. Its translation: CASRGLEYNEQFF. This rearrangement joins TRBV6-2 or TRBV6-3 to TRBJ2-1, with 7 bases identical to TRBD2. The ends lost 6 bases at V and 4 bases at J; junction bases unmatched: 3. The CDR3 is 13 residues long. Germline V lookup: CDR1 MNHEY, CDR2 SVGEGT.

The rearrangement joins TRBV27 to TRBJ2-6; TRBD1 is a possible D gene (6 bases). V was trimmed by 4 bases and J by 0 bases, leaving 16 bases between them. The CDR3 length is 18 residues. The V gene's germline CDR1 is MNHEY and CDR2 SMNVEV (reference sequence). CDR3 region: CASSSTRQGSSGANVLTF. The CDR3, as DNA: TGTGCCAGCAGTTCCACACGTCAGGGGTCCTCTGGGGCCAACGTCCTGACTTTC.

This clonotype was observed many times. This chain uses TRBV5-1 with TRBJ2-7; 7 bases line up with TRBD1. The germline V gene encodes CDR1 SGHRS and CDR2 YFSETQ. The CDR3 length is 14 residues. Trimming cost V 4 bases and J 7 bases; bases outside gene matches: 11. The CDR3, as DNA: TGCGCCAGCAGCCCTCGGGACAGACGAGGGGAGCAGTACTTC. Translating it yields CASSPRDRRGEQYF.

The rearrangement joins TRBV12-3 or TRBV12-4 to TRBJ1-2; D is unresolved. V lost 1 base and J lost 0, with 3 bases in between. This CDR3 is 13 amino acids long. The chain's CDR3 is CASSLGTNYGYTF. CDR3 coding DNA: TGTGCCAGCAGTTTAGGAACTAACTATGGCTACACCTTC.

The chain has TRBV7-9 and TRBJ1-6; D is unclear. This CDR3 is built from 13 residues. CDR1 SEHNR and CDR2 FQNEAQ come from the germline V gene (reference sequence). The ends were cut back, 5 bases at V and 10 bases at J, with 12 bases in the middle. The CDR3 bases are TGTGCCAGCAGCCCACCCGGTGGGTCACCCCTCCACTTT. Translation: CASSPPGGSPLHF. Supplemented by reference TRBV7-9 and TRBJ1-6, the full variable domain reads DTGVSQNPRHKITKRGQNVTFRCDPISEHNRLYWYRQTLGQGPEFLTYFQNEAQLEKSRLLSDRFSAERPKGSFSTLEIQRTEQGDSAMYLCASSPPGGSPLHFGNGTRLTVT.

The chain uses TRBV10-3 and TRBJ2-3; D not certain. Germline V gene data show CDR1 as ENHRY and CDR2 as SYGVKD. V dropped 10 bases and J dropped 5 bases, with 16 bases sitting between them. This CDR3 spans 13 amino acids. The CDR3 sequence: CATAVGTRDTQYF. CDR3 sequence (DNA): TGTGCCACCGCGGTAGGCACTCGAGATACGCAGTATTTT.

The gene calls are TRBV6-2 or TRBV6-3 and TRBJ2-3; 13 bases align to TRBD2. The V gene's germline CDR1 is MNHEY and CDR2 SVGEGT. The trim removed 6 bases at V and 0 bases at J, leaving 15 bases unmatched. This CDR3 contains 20 residues. This CDR3 reads CASRPGLAGRILSSTDTQYF. The CDR3 DNA reads TGTGCCAGCAGGCCGGGACTAGCGGGGAGGATCCTGTCTAGCACAGATACGCAGTATTTT.

This chain uses TRBV7-2 with TRBJ2-1, with a possible D match to TRBD2 (5 bases). Germline CDR1 reads SGHTA; CDR2 reads FQGNSA. Trimming stripped 2 bases from V and 0 bases from J, with 11 bases between. CDR3 length: 16 amino acids. CDR3 nucleotides: TGTGCCAGCAGCTTATTAGCGCCGATCTCCTACAATGAGCAGTTCTTC. Translated, it gives CASSLLAPISYNEQFF.

The sample holds many counts of this clonotype. The CDR3 sequence is CASSLAGLDSYGGYF. CDR3 bases: TGTGCCAGCAGCTTAGCCGGGTTAGATTCCTACGGTGGGTACTTC. The rearrangement links TRBV7-2 to TRBJ2-7; D gene uncertain. The CDR3 is made up of 15 amino acids. CDR1 is SGHTA, CDR2 FQGNSA, per germline. The V end was cut by 0 bases, the J end by 12 bases, with 21 bases between.

The genes are TRBV12-3 or TRBV12-4 and TRBJ1-1, with D uncertain. V lost 3 bases to trimming and J lost 3 bases, with 5 bases between them. The length of the CDR3 is 12 residues. The CDR3 spells CASSFQDTEAFF. The CDR3 DNA reads TGTGCCAGCAGTTTCCAGGACACTGAAGCTTTCTTT.

This clonotype was counted a few times. CDR3 in amino acids: CSARGASWDTQYF. DNA for the CDR3: TGCAGTGCCCGAGGTGCTAGTTGGGATACGCAGTATTTT. J is TRBJ2-3 and V is TRBV20-1, with D uncertain. V lost 6 bases and J lost 6, with 16 bases in between. CDR3 size: 13 residues. Germline V lookup: CDR1 DFQATT, CDR2 SNEGSKA (reference sequence).

There are many counts of this clonotype. The chain combines TRBV6-6 with TRBJ2-4; either TRBD1 or TRBD2 may fit D (5 bases each). The germline V gene has CDR1 MNHNY and CDR2 SVGAGI (reference sequence). Deletions cut 4 bases from V and 6 bases from J, with 22 bases between. The length of the CDR3 is 17 residues. The CDR3 bases are TGTGCCAGCAGTTCCCACCCGGGGCCGGCCACCGGAAACATTCAGTACTTC. Translated: CASSSHPGPATGNIQYF.

V is TRBV4-3 and J is TRBJ2-1; 10 bases are shared with TRBD2. The CDR3 loop spans 15 amino acids. Germline loops: CDR1 LGHNA, CDR2 YSLEER. The V and J ends lost 1 base and 10 bases, in that order; junction bases with no gene match: 7. CDR3 sequence: CASSQGSGGAREQFF. CDR3 DNA: TGCGCCAGCAGCCAAGGGAGCGGGGGGGCCAGGGAGCAGTTCTTC.

This clonotype appeared many times. The V gene is TRBV10-3, the J gene TRBJ2-3; no clear D gene. The V gene lost 6 bases and the J gene lost 6 bases, with 7 bases spanning the gap. In germline, CDR1 is ENHRY, CDR2 SYGVKD. The CDR3 spans 11 residues. The CDR3 bases are TGTGCCATCAGCCCCGGGGATACGCAGTATTTT. Translating gives CAISPGDTQYF.

The chain has TRBV18 and TRBJ2-7; 10 positions match TRBD1. The J segment lost 3 bases and the V segment lost 2 bases, leaving 7 bases of the junction unmatched. The CDR3 runs 16 residues. Germline CDR1 KGHSH, CDR2 LQKENI. The CDR3 is CASSPSGTGVSYEQYF. Here the CDR3 DNA reads TGTGCCAGCTCACCATCCGGGACAGGGGTAAGCTACGAGCAGTACTTC.